The next 30 T cell receptor beta chains were all read from a single sample in a study of OX40 agonist ivuxolimab in advanced cancers. Only in-frame clones appear in the TCRdb table, and some are missing; sequencing was by immunoSEQ multiplex PCR. The table includes approximately 70,000 clones, about 86% detected once. The sample here was CD4+ or CD8+ T cells sorted from blood, taken in a trial of the OX40 agonist ivuxolimab. These receptors were taken from an adult with an advanced solid tumor such as melanoma, head and neck, liver or kidney cancer.

This chain connects TRBV5-6 to TRBJ2-1, with D uncertain. The CDR3 is made up of 14 amino acids. V was trimmed by 1 base and J by 2 bases, leaving 7 bases between them. The germline V gene encodes CDR1 SGHDT and CDR2 YYEEEE. Written as DNA, the CDR3 is TGTGCCAGCAGCTTGTATGCCCCCTACAATGAGCAGTTCTTC. Translated: CASSLYAPYNEQFF.

Only a few counts were recorded for this clone. The chain has TRBV19 and TRBJ2-3; the D is unclear. Trimming took 6 bases from V and 0 from J, leaving 16 bases between them. The germline V gene has CDR1 LNHDA and CDR2 SQIVND (reference sequence). The CDR3 extends over 16 amino acids. CDR3 nucleotide sequence: TGTGCCAGTAGCCCCCTAATGGCTTTTAGCACAGATACGCAGTATTTT. Its translation: CASSPLMAFSTDTQYF.

The chain links TRBV20-1 to TRBJ1-1; no definite D call. The germline V gene has CDR1 DFQATT and CDR2 SNEGSKA (reference sequence). Trimming cost V 2 bases and J 6 bases, with 7 bases left between them. The CDR3 totals 11 residues. Here the CDR3 DNA reads TGCAGTGCTAGACCTTGGGCTGAAGCTTTCTTT. This translates into CSARPWAEAFF.

V gene TRBV27 combines with J gene TRBJ1-4; possible D gene TRBD1, 5 bases. Trimming removed 7 bases at V and 7 bases at J, with 13 bases between. CDR1 and CDR2 (germline): MNHEY, SMNVEV (reference sequence). The CDR3 runs to 13 residues. The chain's CDR3 is CASTGQGSEKLFF. DNA of the CDR3: TGTGCCAGCACGGGCCAGGGATCTGAAAAACTGTTTTTT.

J is TRBJ1-2 and V is TRBV2; 12 nucleotides agree with TRBD1. Germline-derived CDR1 and CDR2 are SNHLY and FYNNEI. V gave up 6 bases and J gave up 8 bases; unmatched junction bases: 1. CDR3 size: 12 residues. The DNA for the CDR3 is TGTGCCAGCAGCGGGACAGGGGGCGGCTACACCTTC. This translates into CASSGTGGGYTF. Full variable domain (missing parts from reference TRBV2 and TRBJ1-2): EPEVTQTPSHQVTQMGQEVILRCVPISNHLYFYWYRQILGQKVEFLVSFYNNEISEKSEIFDDQFSVERPDGSNFTLKIRSTKLEDSAMYFCASSGTGGGYTFGSGTRLTVV.

J is TRBJ1-5 and V is TRBV9; no firm D call. The germline V gene encodes CDR1 SGDLS and CDR2 YYNGEE. The V end lost 3 bases, the J end lost 0 bases, and 7 bases lay between the germline ends. There are 14 residues in the CDR3. CDR3 region: CASSAGNSNQPQHF. The DNA of the CDR3 is TGTGCCAGCAGCGCCGGTAATAGCAATCAGCCCCAGCATTTT. The full variable domain, its missing parts supplied by reference TRBV9 and TRBJ1-5, is DSGVTQTPKHLITATGQRVTLRCSPRSGDLSVYWYQQSLDQGLQFLIQYYNGEERAKGNILERFSAQQFPDLHSELNLSSLELGDSALYFCASSAGNSNQPQHFGDGTRLSIL.

This chain joins TRBV29-1 and TRBJ1-1; 7 nucleotides match TRBD1. The CDR3 spans 13 residues. Germline CDR1 reads SQVTM; CDR2 reads ANQGSEA. J lost 10 bases, V lost 0 bases, and 8 bases had no gene match. DNA for the CDR3: TGCAGCGTTGAAGATCGCGGGAGGGGGCGAGCTTTCTTT. Translating it yields CSVEDRGRGRAFF.

V and J are TRBV5-4 and TRBJ2-1, with D tentatively TRBD1 (6 bases). The CDR3 length is 15 residues. The V and J ends lost 2 bases and 2 bases respectively, with 11 bases between them. Germline lookup yields CDR1 SGHNT and CDR2 YYREEE (reference sequence). DNA of the CDR3: TGTGCCAGCAGCTTAGGGGGAGTGACCTACAATGAGCAGTTCTTC. It specifies CASSLGGVTYNEQFF.

This clone appeared once. Here the CDR3 reads CASSQDTGNGYTF. The DNA of the CDR3 is TGCGCCAGCAGCCAAGATACAGGGAATGGCTACACCTTC. The rearrangement uses TRBV4-3 and TRBJ1-2; possible D gene TRBD1, 6 bases. CDR1 and CDR2 (germline): LGHNA, YSLEER. Trimming left V 0 bases short and J 6 bases short, with 8 bases between. CDR3 length: 13 residues.

V gene TRBV9 combines with J gene TRBJ2-7; D uncertain. The CDR3 length is 13 residues. Germline V CDR1 and CDR2: SGDLS, YYNGEE. Deletions cut 4 bases from V and 5 bases from J, with 13 bases between. The CDR3 reads CASSPVSGHEQYF. CDR3 bases: TGTGCCAGCAGCCCCGTTTCCGGCCACGAGCAGTACTTC.

The rearrangement uses TRBV12-5 and TRBJ2-1; TRBD1 agrees at 8 bases. CDR1 is LGHNT, CDR2 FRNRAP, per germline. Trimming took 8 bases from V and 9 from J; bases not matched to a gene: 12. The CDR3 is 14 residues long. In DNA form, the CDR3 reads TGTGCTAGTAGGTTCAGGGCTGGGACAGGTGAGCAGTTCTTC. It encodes CASRFRAGTGEQFF.

The chain recombines TRBV10-3 with TRBJ2-5; 9 bases align to TRBD1. The CDR3 totals 16 residues. Germline lookup yields CDR1 ENHRY and CDR2 SYGVKD. V lost 6 bases, J lost 4 bases, and 12 bases stayed unmatched. The CDR3 nucleotides are TGTGCCATCAGGGGACAGGGTGGAGGAGGTGGAGAGACCCAGTACTTC. Amino acid sequence: CAIRGQGGGGGETQYF.

Here the CDR3 DNA reads TGTGCCAGCAGCCGGGGCCGAAGCAATCAGCCCCAGCATTTT. Its protein product is CASSRGRSNQPQHF. V is TRBV2 and J is TRBJ1-5, with D perhaps matching TRBD1 (5 bases). The length of the CDR3 is 14 residues. V was cut by 6 bases and J by 1 base, with 10 bases left in between. The germline V gene has CDR1 SNHLY and CDR2 FYNNEI.

The chain uses TRBV15 and TRBJ2-5; TRBD2 matches 8 bases. CDR1 and CDR2 (germline): LNHNV, YYDKDF (reference sequence). The CDR3 is made up of 16 amino acids. V gave up 1 base and J gave up 0 bases; unmatched junction bases: 4. The CDR3 protein is CATSRGVAGYQETQYF. The CDR3 region has the DNA TGTGCCACCAGCAGAGGGGTAGCGGGGTACCAAGAGACCCAGTACTTC.

CDR3 residues: CASSFQTPSTDTQYF. The DNA of the CDR3 is TGTGCCAGCAGTTTTCAGACACCTAGCACAGATACGCAGTATTTT. The genes are TRBV6-6 and TRBJ2-3; D call uncertain. The CDR3 extends over 15 amino acids. V was shortened by 4 bases and J by 0 bases, with 11 bases between the two germline ends. CDR1 is MNHNY, CDR2 SVGAGI, per germline (reference sequence).

J is TRBJ2-3 and V is TRBV30; 9 bases match TRBD1. The V and J ends lost 6 bases and 5 bases, in that order; junction bases with no gene match: 9. The germline CDR1 and CDR2 sequences are GTSNPN and SVGIG (reference sequence). This CDR3 has 14 amino acids. In nucleotides, the CDR3 is TGTGCCTGCTCGTACAGGGGGCTGGGAGATACGCAGTATTTT. It is translated as CACSYRGLGDTQYF. The full variable domain, rest sourced from reference TRBV30 and TRBJ2-3, is SQTIHQWPATLVQPVGSPLSLECTVEGTSNPNLYWYRQAAGRGLQLLFYSVGIGQISSEVPQNLSASRPQDRQFILSSKKLLLSDSGFYLCACSYRGLGDTQYFGPGTRLTVL.

The gene calls are TRBV30 and TRBJ1-1; no reliable D call. The germline V gene encodes CDR1 GTSNPN and CDR2 SVGIG (reference sequence). The CDR3 has 13 amino acids. V dropped 0 bases and J dropped 1 base, with 6 bases sitting between them. CDR3 protein: CAWSVSWNTEAFF. As DNA, the CDR3 is TGTGCCTGGAGTGTAAGCTGGAACACTGAAGCTTTCTTT.

The chain is built from TRBV2 and TRBJ2-7; D is perhaps TRBD1 or TRBD2 (6 bases each). V was clipped by 8 bases and J by 1 base, with 15 bases between them. Germline V gene data show CDR1 as SNHLY and CDR2 as FYNNEI. CDR3 length: 14 amino acids. The CDR3, as DNA: TGTGCCAGCTGTCAGAGGGGGACTTCCTACGAGCAGTACTTC. Amino acids: CASCQRGTSYEQYF.

This chain joins TRBV6-6 and TRBJ1-1; 8 bases match TRBD1. In germline, CDR1 is MNHNY, CDR2 SVGAGI (reference sequence). The junction had 4 bases not matched to a gene; V was cut back by 2 bases and J by 2 bases. The CDR3 totals 15 residues. This chain's CDR3 is CASSYDTGGNTEAFF. For the CDR3, the DNA is TGTGCCAGCAGTTACGATACAGGGGGAAACACTGAAGCTTTCTTT.

This chain connects TRBV7-6 to TRBJ2-3, with D possibly matching TRBD2 (6 bases). V was shortened by 5 bases and J by 0 bases, with 12 bases between the two germline ends. The germline CDR1 and CDR2 sequences are SGHVS and FNYEAQ. This CDR3 spans 15 amino acids. The DNA for the CDR3 is TGTGCCAGCAGCCGAATGACTAGGAGCACAGATACGCAGTATTTT. It specifies CASSRMTRSTDTQYF.

The V gene is TRBV7-2, the J gene TRBJ2-5; D gene ambiguous. The CDR3 sequence is 14 residues long. V lost 5 bases and J lost 3, with 13 bases in between. Germline V gene data show CDR1 as SGHTA and CDR2 as FQGNSA. The CDR3: CASSPRPGEETQYF. The CDR3 coding sequence is TGTGCCAGCAGCCCTCGGCCGGGTGAAGAGACCCAGTACTTC.

The CDR3 DNA reads TGTGCCAGCAGTTTCTTCTCCTACGAGCAGTACTTC. It translates to CASSFFSYEQYF. The chain has TRBV6-5 and TRBJ2-7, with D uncertain. CDR3 size: 12 residues. Germline assignment: CDR1 MNHEY and CDR2 SVGAGI. V was cut by 4 bases and J by 0 bases, with 4 bases left in between.

The V call is TRBV2, the J call TRBJ1-2; D gene uncertain. The CDR3 is 14 amino acids. The germline V gene has CDR1 SNHLY and CDR2 FYNNEI. V lost 7 bases to trimming and J lost 2 bases, with 14 bases between them. The CDR3 spells CASKEAFANYGYTF. The CDR3 nucleotides read TGTGCCAGCAAGGAGGCATTCGCAAACTATGGCTACACCTTC.

The rearrangement joins TRBV5-5 to TRBJ2-1, with 7 bases identical to TRBD2. This CDR3 is 15 amino acids long. The V and J ends lost 0 bases and 8 bases, in that order; junction bases with no gene match: 8. From germline, CDR1 is SGHKS and CDR2 YYEKEE (reference sequence). CDR3 DNA: TGTGCCAGCAGCTTGGCCATACGGGGGGAAGATGAGCAGTTCTTC. Translated: CASSLAIRGEDEQFF.

V usage is TRBV29-1 and J usage is TRBJ1-2, with TRBD1 matching over 8 bases. This CDR3 comprises 13 residues. Germline assignment: CDR1 SQVTM and CDR2 ANQGSEA. Unmatched junction bases numbered 4, after V lost 4 bases and J lost 3 bases. CDR3 sequence (DNA): TGCAGCGTTGCTCCACAGGGGGACTATGGCTACACCTTC. It specifies CSVAPQGDYGYTF.

This rearrangement joins TRBV7-3 to TRBJ1-1; unclear D gene. Germline values: CDR1 SGHTA, CDR2 FQGTGA. Trimming cost V 5 bases and J 7 bases, with 8 bases left between them. The CDR3 is made up of 11 amino acids. The CDR3 sequence: CASSPSSEAFF. CDR3 in DNA: TGTGCCAGCAGCCCCTCCAGTGAAGCTTTCTTT. The full variable domain, with the rest looked up from reference TRBV7-3 and TRBJ1-1, is GAGVSQTPSNKVTEKGKYVELRCDPISGHTALYWYRQSLGQGPEFLIYFQGTGAADDSGLPNDRFFAVRPEGSVSTLKIQRTERGDSAVYLCASSPSSEAFFGQGTRLTVV.

The chain combines TRBV2 with TRBJ1-6, with 9 bases fitting TRBD1. The V and J ends lost 4 bases and 14 bases, in that order; junction bases with no gene match: 6. The CDR3 has 13 amino acids. Germline lookup yields CDR1 SNHLY and CDR2 FYNNEI. The DNA of the CDR3 is TGTGCCAGCAGTGTGCCGGGACAGGGCACCCTCCACTTT. It translates to CASSVPGQGTLHF.

J is TRBJ2-5 and V is TRBV5-1, with unresolved D. Looked up from germline, CDR1 is SGHRS and CDR2 is YFSETQ. This CDR3 is 12 amino acids long. Trimming shortened V by 1 base and J by 5 bases, and 6 bases separated the two germline ends. The CDR3 bases are TGCGCCAGCAGCTTGTACCGGGAGACCCAGTACTTC. Its protein product is CASSLYRETQYF.

The CDR3 DNA reads as TGTGCCAGCAGCCCCCAGCTAGGGGGAAGCAATCAGCCCCAGCATTTT. This gives the protein CASSPQLGGSNQPQHF. The chain joins TRBV5-5 to TRBJ1-5; possible D gene TRBD1, 6 bases. Trimming took off 4 bases at V and 1 base at J, with 15 bases between the two ends. Germline loops: CDR1 SGHKS, CDR2 YYEKEE (reference sequence). CDR3 length: 16 residues. The variable domain in full, completed from reference TRBV5-5 and TRBJ1-5, reads DAGVTQSPTHLIKTRGQQVTLRCSPISGHKSVSWYQQVLGQGPQFIFQYYEKEERGRGNFPDRFSARQFPNYSSELNVNALLLGDSALYLCASSPQLGGSNQPQHFGDGTRLSIL.

This clone has only a few counts. This chain connects TRBV5-5 to TRBJ2-1; TRBD1 or TRBD2 may be the D gene (5 bases each). Trimming removed 4 bases at V and 4 bases at J, with 18 bases between. This CDR3 is built from 16 residues. Germline V CDR1 and CDR2: SGHKS, YYEKEE (reference sequence). For the CDR3, the DNA is TGTGCCAGCAGCCGGGACCGAGAAATTTTTTACAATGAGCAGTTCTTC. Encoded protein: CASSRDREIFYNEQFF.